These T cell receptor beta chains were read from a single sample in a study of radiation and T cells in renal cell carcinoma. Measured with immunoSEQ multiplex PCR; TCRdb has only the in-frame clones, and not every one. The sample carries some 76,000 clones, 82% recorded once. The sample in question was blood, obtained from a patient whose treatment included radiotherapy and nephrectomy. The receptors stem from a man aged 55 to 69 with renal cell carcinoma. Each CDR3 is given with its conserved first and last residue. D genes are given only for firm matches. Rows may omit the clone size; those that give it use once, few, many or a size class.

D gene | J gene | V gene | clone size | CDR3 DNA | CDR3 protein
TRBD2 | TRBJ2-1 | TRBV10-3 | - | TGTGCCATCAGTGAGTCTAAGACTAGCGGGAGGGCCAATGAGCAGTTCTTC | CAISESKTSGRANEQFF
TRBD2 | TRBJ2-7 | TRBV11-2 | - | TGTGCCAGCAGCCCCATCTTGCGGGAGGTGGGGGAGCAGTACTTC | CASSPILREVGEQYF
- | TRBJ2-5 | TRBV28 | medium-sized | TGTGCCAGCAGTTCAGGTTTAAGGGAGACCCAGTACTTC | CASSSGLRETQYF
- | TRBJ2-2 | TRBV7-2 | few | TGTGCCAGCAGCTTACTTTCCAGAAACACCGGGGAGCTGTTTTTT | CASSLLSRNTGELFF
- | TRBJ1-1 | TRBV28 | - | TGTGCCAGCAGTTTAGGACAGCACACTGAAGCTTTCTTT | CASSLGQHTEAFF
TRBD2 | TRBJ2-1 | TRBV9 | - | TGTGCCAGCAGCCAAACCGGGACTAGCGGCCTCGATACCTACAATGAGCAGTTCTTC | CASSQTGTSGLDTYNEQFF
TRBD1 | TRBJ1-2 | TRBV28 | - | TGTGCCAGCGAGACAGGGGGCGTGCACGGCTACACCTTC | CASETGGVHGYTF
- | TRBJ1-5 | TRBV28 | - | TGTGCCAGCAGTTTAGGGGGCCCTCAGCCCCAGCATTTT | CASSLGGPQPQHF
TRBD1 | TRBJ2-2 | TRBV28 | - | TGTGCCAGCAGTCTTCACTTGGGACAGGGGATAAACACCGGGGAGCTGTTTTTT | CASSLHLGQGINTGELFF
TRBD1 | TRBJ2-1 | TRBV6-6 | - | TGTGCCAGCAGTTACCGCCGGGACAGCTCCTACAATGAGCAGTTCTTC | CASSYRRDSSYNEQFF
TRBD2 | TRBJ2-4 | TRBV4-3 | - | TGCGCCAGCAGCCAAGGGGTCGGGGCCGGGGGGGACATTCAGTACTTC | CASSQGVGAGGDIQYF
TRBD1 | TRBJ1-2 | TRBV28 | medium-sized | TGTGCCAGCGTGGGGGAGGGGGCCTCCTATGGCTACACCTTC | CASVGEGASYGYTF
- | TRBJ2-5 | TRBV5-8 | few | TGTGCCAGCAGCTTAAGGTCAGGGGACCAAGAGACCCAGTACTTC | CASSLRSGDQETQYF
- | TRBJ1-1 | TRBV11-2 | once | TGTGCCAGCAGCTTAAGAACCCCCCAGGGGACCACTGAAGCTTTCTTT | CASSLRTPQGTTEAFF
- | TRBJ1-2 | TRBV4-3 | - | TGCGCCAGCAGCCAAGATGCTCAGGGAGGCTATGGCTACACCTTC | CASSQDAQGGYGYTF
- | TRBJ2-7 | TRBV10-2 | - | TGCGCCAGCAGTGACCAAGCGGGCCGACCCTACGAGCAGTACTTC | CASSDQAGRPYEQYF
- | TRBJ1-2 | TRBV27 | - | TGTGCCAGCAGTTTATCCCAGGGTCACTATGGCTACACCTTC | CASSLSQGHYGYTF
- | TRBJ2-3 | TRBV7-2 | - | TGTGCCAGCAGCCCGGGACACCTCACAGATACGCAGTATTTT | CASSPGHLTDTQYF
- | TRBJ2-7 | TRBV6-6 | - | TGTGCCAGCAGTTACCGGCGGGGCCCGATTTCCTACGAGCAGTACTTC | CASSYRRGPISYEQYF
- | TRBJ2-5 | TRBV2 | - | TGTGCCAGCAGTGAAACGGGGAACCAAGAGACCCAGTACTTC | CASSETGNQETQYF
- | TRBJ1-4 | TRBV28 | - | TGTGCCAGCGGCCCCTGGGGAGTCGACCATGATGAAAAACTGTTTTTT | CASGPWGVDHDEKLFF
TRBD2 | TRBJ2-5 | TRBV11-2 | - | TGTGCCAGCAGCTTAGGCGGACTAGCGGGGGATGAGACCCAGTACTTC | CASSLGGLAGDETQYF
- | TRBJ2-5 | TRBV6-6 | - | TGTGCCAGCAGCTGGGACCCCAGGTCGGAGACCCAGTACTTC | CASSWDPRSETQYF
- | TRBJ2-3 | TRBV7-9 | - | TGTGCCAGCAGCTTCCTCCGGACACTGAGCACAGATACGCAGTATTTT | CASSFLRTLSTDTQYF
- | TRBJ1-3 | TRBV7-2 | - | TGTGCCAGCAGCCGCGAGGCCTCTGGAAACACCATATATTTT | CASSREASGNTIYF
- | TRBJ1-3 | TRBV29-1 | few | TGCAGCGTTGACCCCGGGGATAACACCATATATTTT | CSVDPGDNTIYF
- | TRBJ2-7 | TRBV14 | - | TGTGCCAGCAGCCCATTCTCTACCTACGAGCAGTACTTC | CASSPFSTYEQYF
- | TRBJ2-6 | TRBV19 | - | TGTGCCAGTAATACGAGGACGGGGGGCGTTGGGGCCAACGTCCTGACTTTC | CASNTRTGGVGANVLTF
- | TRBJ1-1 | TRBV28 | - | TGTGCCAGCAGTGCCCTGCAGGGTTCCTTATCTGAAGCTTTCTTT | CASSALQGSLSEAFF
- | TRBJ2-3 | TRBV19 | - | TGTGCCAGTAGTATGGTCAGGGACACACACACAGATACGCAGTATTTT | CASSMVRDTHTDTQYF
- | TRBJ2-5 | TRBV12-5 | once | TGTGCTAGTGGTTTTGAAGGGGGGACCCAGTACTTC | CASGFEGGTQYF
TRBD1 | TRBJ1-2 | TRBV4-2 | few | TGTGCCAGCAGCCAAGATCTGAACAGGGGGCCTTCCAACTATGGCTACACCTTC | CASSQDLNRGPSNYGYTF
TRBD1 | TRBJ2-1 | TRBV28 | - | TGTGCCAGCAGTCCCCGGACAGGGAGCTCCTACAATGAGCAGTTCTTC | CASSPRTGSSYNEQFF
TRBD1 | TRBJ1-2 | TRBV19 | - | TGTGCCAGTAGTATCGGGACAGCTTATGGCTACACCTTC | CASSIGTAYGYTF
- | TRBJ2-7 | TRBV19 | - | TGTGCCAGTAGTATAGGGCGCGCCTCCTACGAGCAGTACTTC | CASSIGRASYEQYF
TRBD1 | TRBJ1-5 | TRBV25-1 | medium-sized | TGTGCCAGCAGTGGGCAGGGGGTGGATCAGCCCCAGCATTTT | CASSGQGVDQPQHF
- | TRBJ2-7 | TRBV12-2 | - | TGTGCAAGTCGCTTAAGGACAGATCCCCGGGGCGAGCAGTACTTC | CASRLRTDPRGEQYF
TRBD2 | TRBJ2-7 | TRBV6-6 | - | TGTGCCAGCAGTTACGGGACTAGCAGAAACAAGGACGAGCAGTACTTC | CASSYGTSRNKDEQYF
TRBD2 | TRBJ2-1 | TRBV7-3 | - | TGTGCCAGCAGCTTCGGGACTAATAGTGAGCAGTTCTTC | CASSFGTNSEQFF
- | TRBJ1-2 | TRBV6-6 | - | TGTGCCAGCAGAAATGGACAGCTCTATGGCTACACCTTC | CASRNGQLYGYTF
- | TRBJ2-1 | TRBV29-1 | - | TGCAGCGCCCCCAGGATGAGCTCCTACAATGAGCAGTTCTTC | CSAPRMSSYNEQFF